This T cell receptor (beta chain) was obtained from a study of T cells after yellow fever vaccination. MiXCR, applied by TCRdb to the 5' RACE reads, yields one record per CDR3 protein. The sample has roughly 330,000 distinct CDR3 sequences; around 3.9% are singletons. This CDR3 contains 18 residues. Germline lookup yields CDR1 KGHDR and CDR2 SFDVKD. Trimming stripped 4 bases from V and 4 bases from J, with 21 bases between. This clonotype turned up a few times. The sequence was obtained from a man in his late teens or twenties who received the YFV17D yellow fever vaccine. Material: PBMCs, obtained 5 days after the yellow fever booster vaccination. J is TRBJ2-2 and V is TRBV24-1; D could derive from TRBD1 or TRBD2 (6 bases each). The CDR3 nucleotides are TGTGCCACCAGTGACCGTCTGCGGGGCAGGGGTGGCACCGGGGAGCTGTTTTTT. Amino acid sequence: CATSDRLRGRGGTGELFF.